This T cell receptor (beta chain) was recorded in a study of blood T cell repertoires in COVID-19. Overall study context: Italy, Spain and the United States were the sources of the convalescent and acute COVID-19 samples. Sample material is recorded as cDNA or gDNA derived from T cells, B-cell-depleted T cells, or PBMCs.

Only one count was recorded for this clone. Here immunoSEQ multiplex PCR was the method, and the copy in TCRdb shows in-frame clones only, minus some. The sample lists hundreds of thousands of clones; about four fifths were seen once. There are 16 residues in the CDR3. Trimming took 1 base from V and 4 from J; bases not matched to a gene: 5. The germline gives CDR1 LNHDA, CDR2 SQIVND (reference sequence). This clonotype was obtained from a woman aged 45-60 years with acute or convalescent COVID-19. Sequencing was done on a sample of peripheral blood. This chain joins TRBV19 and TRBJ1-5; 9 bases are a match to TRBD1. This CDR3 is CASSIGPGTGNQPQHF. CDR3 bases: TGTGCCAGTAGTATAGGGCCCGGGACAGGGAATCAGCCCCAGCATTTT.